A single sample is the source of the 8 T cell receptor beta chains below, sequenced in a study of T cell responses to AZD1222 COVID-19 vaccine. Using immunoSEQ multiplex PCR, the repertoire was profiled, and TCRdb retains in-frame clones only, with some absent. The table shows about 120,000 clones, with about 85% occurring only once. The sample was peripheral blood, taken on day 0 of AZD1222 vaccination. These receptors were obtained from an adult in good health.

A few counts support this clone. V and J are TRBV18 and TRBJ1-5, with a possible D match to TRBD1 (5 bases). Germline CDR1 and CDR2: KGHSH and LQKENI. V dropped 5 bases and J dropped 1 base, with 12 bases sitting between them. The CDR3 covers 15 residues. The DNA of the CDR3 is TGTGCCAGCTCAGCCAGGGAACTGAGCAATCAGCCCCAGCATTTT. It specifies CASSARELSNQPQHF. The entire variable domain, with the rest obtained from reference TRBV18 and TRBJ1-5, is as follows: NAGVMQNPRHLVRRRGQEARLRCSPMKGHSHVYWYRQLPEEGLKFMVYLQKENIIDESGMPKERFSAEFPKEGPSILRIQQVVRGDSAAYFCASSARELSNQPQHFGDGTRLSIL.

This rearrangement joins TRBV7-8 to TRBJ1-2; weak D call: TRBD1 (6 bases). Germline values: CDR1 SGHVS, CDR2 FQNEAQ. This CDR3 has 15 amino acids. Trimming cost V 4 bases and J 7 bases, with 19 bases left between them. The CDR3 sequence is CASSSSRALGGGYTF. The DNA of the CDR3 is TGTGCCAGCAGCTCAAGCCGGGCCCTAGGGGGTGGCTACACCTTC.

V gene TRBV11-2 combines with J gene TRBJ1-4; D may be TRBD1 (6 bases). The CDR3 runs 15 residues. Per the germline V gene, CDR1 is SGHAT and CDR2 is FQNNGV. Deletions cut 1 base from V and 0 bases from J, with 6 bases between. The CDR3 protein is CASSLGTATNEKLFF. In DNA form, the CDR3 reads TGTGCCAGCAGCTTAGGGACAGCAACTAATGAAAAACTGTTTTTT.

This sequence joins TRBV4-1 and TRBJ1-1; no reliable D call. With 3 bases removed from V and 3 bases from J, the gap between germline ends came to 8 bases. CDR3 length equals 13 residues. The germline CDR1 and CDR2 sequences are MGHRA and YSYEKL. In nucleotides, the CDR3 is TGCGCCAGCAGCCATACCGAGGACACTGAAGCTTTCTTT. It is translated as CASSHTEDTEAFF.

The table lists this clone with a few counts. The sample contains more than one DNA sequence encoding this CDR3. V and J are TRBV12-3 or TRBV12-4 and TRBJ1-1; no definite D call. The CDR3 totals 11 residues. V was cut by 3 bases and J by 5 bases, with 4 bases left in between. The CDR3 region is CASSLGTEAFF. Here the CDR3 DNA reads TGTGCCAGCAGTTTGGGAACTGAAGCTTTCTTT.

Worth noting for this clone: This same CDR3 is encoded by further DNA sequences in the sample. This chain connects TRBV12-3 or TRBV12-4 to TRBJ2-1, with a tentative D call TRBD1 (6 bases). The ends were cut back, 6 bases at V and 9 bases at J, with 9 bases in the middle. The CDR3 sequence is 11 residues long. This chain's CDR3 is CASSRGGEQFF. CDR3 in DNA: TGTGCCAGCAGCCGAGGGGGTGAGCAGTTCTTC.

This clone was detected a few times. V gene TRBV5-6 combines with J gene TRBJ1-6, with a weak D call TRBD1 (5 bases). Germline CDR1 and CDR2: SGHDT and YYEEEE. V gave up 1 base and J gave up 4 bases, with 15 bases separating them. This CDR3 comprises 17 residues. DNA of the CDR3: TGTGCCAGCAGCTTGCAGCAGGGTGTCACATATAATTCACCCCTCCACTTT. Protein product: CASSLQQGVTYNSPLHF.

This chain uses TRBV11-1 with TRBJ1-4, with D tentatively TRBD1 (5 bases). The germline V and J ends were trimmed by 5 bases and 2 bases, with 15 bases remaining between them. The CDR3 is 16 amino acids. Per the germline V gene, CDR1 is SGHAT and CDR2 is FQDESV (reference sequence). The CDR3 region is CASSQGARDTNEKLFF. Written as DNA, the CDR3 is TGTGCCAGCAGCCAAGGGGCGCGGGACACTAATGAAAAACTGTTTTTT.